This is a list of T cell receptor beta chains from one sample in a study of shared clonotypes between healthy human individuals. Method: immunoSEQ multiplex PCR; TCRdb's copy keeps in-frame clones and lacks some. This sample yields roughly 380,000 clones, of which 96% are seen a single time; about 0.32% belongs to the top ten. The material sequenced was memory CD8+ T cells sorted from blood. Source of these receptors: a man under 40 in good health. The CDR3 runs from the conserved cysteine through the conserved F or W. D genes are given only for firm matches. Expanded clones get a size class; other rows say once, few or many, or leave the size out.

V gene: TRBV4-1
J gene: TRBJ2-4
clone size: NA
D gene: NA
CDR3 DNA: TGCGCCAGCAGGCAGATAGCGGCAGCCAAAAACATTCAGTACTTC
CDR3 protein: CASRQIAAAKNIQYF

V gene: TRBV9
J gene: TRBJ1-5
clone size: few
D gene: NA
CDR3 DNA: TGTGCCAGCAGCGCCGGGACACTTTATAGCAATCAGCCCCAGCATTTT
CDR3 protein: CASSAGTLYSNQPQHF

V gene: TRBV6-1
J gene: TRBJ2-7
clone size: NA
D gene: TRBD1
CDR3 DNA: TGTGCCAGCAGTGAAGGGACAGGCGGCCCTTACGAGCAGTACTTC
CDR3 protein: CASSEGTGGPYEQYF

V gene: TRBV5-5
J gene: TRBJ2-3
clone size: NA
D gene: TRBD2
CDR3 DNA: TGTGCCAGCAGCTTGGGACTAGCGGGAGATACGCAGTATTTT
CDR3 protein: CASSLGLAGDTQYF

V gene: TRBV19
J gene: TRBJ2-1
clone size: NA
D gene: TRBD2
CDR3 DNA: TGTGCCAGTAGTATTGGGACTAGCGGGAGGGCCTACAATGAGCAGTTCTTC
CDR3 protein: CASSIGTSGRAYNEQFF

V gene: TRBV10-1
J gene: TRBJ1-2
clone size: NA
D gene: NA
CDR3 DNA: TGCGCCAGCAGTGAGACAGGCAAAGCCTATGGCTACACCTTC
CDR3 protein: CASSETGKAYGYTF

V gene: TRBV2
J gene: TRBJ2-2
clone size: NA
D gene: NA
CDR3 DNA: TGTGCCAGCACCGGGATCCCGGGACACTCATCCACCGGGGAGCTGTTTTTT
CDR3 protein: CASTGIPGHSSTGELFF

V gene: TRBV13
J gene: TRBJ2-1
clone size: NA
D gene: TRBD2
CDR3 DNA: TGTGCCAGCAGCTTAGGACTAGCGGGAGGATCGAGCTCCTACAATGAGCAGTTCTTC
CDR3 protein: CASSLGLAGGSSSYNEQFF

V gene: TRBV6-6
J gene: TRBJ1-5
clone size: NA
D gene: NA
CDR3 DNA: TGTGCCAGCGTGTCTGTGGGGGGATGGAATCAGCCCCAGCATTTT
CDR3 protein: CASVSVGGWNQPQHF

V gene: TRBV7-3
J gene: TRBJ2-1
clone size: NA
D gene: NA
CDR3 DNA: TGTGCCAGCAGCTTACAAGTCGGTGAGCAGTTCTTC
CDR3 protein: CASSLQVGEQFF

V gene: TRBV7-9
J gene: TRBJ1-3
clone size: NA
D gene: TRBD1
CDR3 DNA: TGTGCCAGCAGCTTGTTTACAGGGGGTTCTGGAAACACCATATATTTT
CDR3 protein: CASSLFTGGSGNTIYF

V gene: TRBV18
J gene: TRBJ1-3
clone size: NA
D gene: NA
CDR3 DNA: TGTGCCAGCTCACCAACGGACAACTCTGGAAACACCATATATTTT
CDR3 protein: CASSPTDNSGNTIYF

V gene: TRBV9
J gene: TRBJ2-1
clone size: NA
D gene: NA
CDR3 DNA: TGTGCCAGCAGCGTACTTTCGGGGAGCTCCTACAATGAGCAGTTCTTC
CDR3 protein: CASSVLSGSSYNEQFF

V gene: TRBV4-1
J gene: TRBJ2-1
clone size: once
D gene: TRBD2
CDR3 DNA: TGCGCCAGCAGCCAAGATCAGGGACTAGGTTACAATGAGCAGTTCTTC
CDR3 protein: CASSQDQGLGYNEQFF

V gene: TRBV7-9
J gene: TRBJ2-3
clone size: NA
D gene: TRBD1
CDR3 DNA: TGTGCCAGCAGCCGACGTACCGGGACAGGGGATAAGGTAGATACGCAGTATTTT
CDR3 protein: CASSRRTGTGDKVDTQYF

V gene: TRBV9
J gene: TRBJ2-1
clone size: NA
D gene: NA
CDR3 DNA: TGTGCCAGCAGCGTAGCCAGTGTCTCCTACAATGAGCAGTTCTTC
CDR3 protein: CASSVASVSYNEQFF

V gene: TRBV28
J gene: TRBJ2-7
clone size: NA
D gene: NA
CDR3 DNA: TGTGCCAGCAGTTTGACAGGTCCACCCTACGAGCAGTACTTC
CDR3 protein: CASSLTGPPYEQYF

V gene: TRBV5-4
J gene: TRBJ1-1
clone size: NA
D gene: NA
CDR3 DNA: TGTGCCAGCAGCCCGGATGCGGGGACCACTGAAGCTTTCTTT
CDR3 protein: CASSPDAGTTEAFF

V gene: TRBV6-5
J gene: TRBJ2-7
clone size: NA
D gene: TRBD1
CDR3 DNA: TGTGCCAGCAGTTACCGGGACAGGGGGCTCTACGAGCAGTACTTC
CDR3 protein: CASSYRDRGLYEQYF

V gene: TRBV28
J gene: TRBJ2-3
clone size: NA
D gene: NA
CDR3 DNA: TGTGCCAGCAGTACTTGGGAAGATACGCAGTATTTT
CDR3 protein: CASSTWEDTQYF

V gene: TRBV27
J gene: TRBJ2-7
clone size: NA
D gene: TRBD1
CDR3 DNA: TGTGCCAGCAGTTCGGCCGGGACAGGGAGCTCCTACGAGCAGTACTTC
CDR3 protein: CASSSAGTGSSYEQYF

V gene: TRBV4-2
J gene: TRBJ1-2
clone size: once
D gene: NA
CDR3 DNA: TGTGCCAGCAGCCAGTTAGGGCAGGGTAGGCACACCTTC
CDR3 protein: CASSQLGQGRHTF

V gene: TRBV5-5
J gene: TRBJ1-4
clone size: NA
D gene: NA
CDR3 DNA: TGTGCCAGCAGCACCGGACGGAATGAAAAACTGTTTTTT
CDR3 protein: CASSTGRNEKLFF

V gene: TRBV28
J gene: TRBJ2-7
clone size: NA
D gene: TRBD2
CDR3 DNA: TGTGCCAGCAGTCCGGGACTAGCGGATACCTACGAGCAGTACTTC
CDR3 protein: CASSPGLADTYEQYF

V gene: TRBV6-5
J gene: TRBJ2-7
clone size: NA
D gene: TRBD2
CDR3 DNA: TGTGCCAGCAGTCCTAGCGGGAGTCGATACGAGCAGTACTTC
CDR3 protein: CASSPSGSRYEQYF

V gene: TRBV10-3
J gene: TRBJ2-1
clone size: NA
D gene: NA
CDR3 DNA: TGTGCCATCAGTGTCCGAGATGAGCAGTTCTTC
CDR3 protein: CAISVRDEQFF

V gene: TRBV5-6
J gene: TRBJ2-7
clone size: NA
D gene: TRBD1
CDR3 DNA: TGTGCCAGCAGCCCCGGACAGGGCGCCTACGAGCAGTACTTC
CDR3 protein: CASSPGQGAYEQYF

V gene: TRBV5-8
J gene: TRBJ1-2
clone size: NA
D gene: NA
CDR3 DNA: TGTGCCAGCAGCTTCGGAGGCCCCGAAGGCTACACCTTC
CDR3 protein: CASSFGGPEGYTF

V gene: TRBV7-2
J gene: TRBJ1-2
clone size: NA
D gene: NA
CDR3 DNA: TGTGCCAGCAGCTTACGGAGACGCGGCTATGGCTACACCTTC
CDR3 protein: CASSLRRRGYGYTF

V gene: TRBV19
J gene: TRBJ2-1
clone size: NA
D gene: NA
CDR3 DNA: TGTGCCAGTGTGGGTTACCAAAGGGGTGAGCAGTTCTTC
CDR3 protein: CASVGYQRGEQFF

V gene: TRBV10-3
J gene: TRBJ2-1
clone size: NA
D gene: NA
CDR3 DNA: TGTGCCATCAGACAATCCTACAATGAGCAGTTCTTC
CDR3 protein: CAIRQSYNEQFF

V gene: TRBV7-9
J gene: TRBJ2-1
clone size: NA
D gene: NA
CDR3 DNA: TGTGCCAGCAGCCGGACGAACAATGAGCAGTTCTTC
CDR3 protein: CASSRTNNEQFF

V gene: TRBV27
J gene: TRBJ2-5
clone size: NA
D gene: NA
CDR3 DNA: TGTGCCAGCAGTTTATCTTATTGGGCTAGCTGGGAGACCCAGTACTTC
CDR3 protein: CASSLSYWASWETQYF

V gene: TRBV7-9
J gene: TRBJ2-7
clone size: NA
D gene: TRBD1
CDR3 DNA: TGTGCCAGCAGCCCAAATTCCGGGACAGGTGCATACGAGCAGTACTTC
CDR3 protein: CASSPNSGTGAYEQYF

V gene: TRBV4-1
J gene: TRBJ2-7
clone size: NA
D gene: NA
CDR3 DNA: TGCGCCAGCAGCCAAGATTACGGCTACGAGCAGTACTTC
CDR3 protein: CASSQDYGYEQYF

V gene: TRBV7-2
J gene: TRBJ2-1
clone size: NA
D gene: NA
CDR3 DNA: TGTGCCAGCAGCTTAGAGTATCGAGGGAGAGGCTACAATGAGCAGTTCTTC
CDR3 protein: CASSLEYRGRGYNEQFF